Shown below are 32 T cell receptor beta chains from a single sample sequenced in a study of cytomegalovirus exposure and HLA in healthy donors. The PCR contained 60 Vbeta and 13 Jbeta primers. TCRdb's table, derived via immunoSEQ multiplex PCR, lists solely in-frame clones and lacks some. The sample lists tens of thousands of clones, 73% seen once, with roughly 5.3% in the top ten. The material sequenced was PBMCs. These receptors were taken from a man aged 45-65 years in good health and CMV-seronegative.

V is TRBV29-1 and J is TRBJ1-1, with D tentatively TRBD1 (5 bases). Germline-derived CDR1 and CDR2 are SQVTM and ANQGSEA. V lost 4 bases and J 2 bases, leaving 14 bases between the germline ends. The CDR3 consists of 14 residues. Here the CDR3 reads CSVGTRALNTEAFF. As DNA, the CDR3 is TGCAGCGTTGGGACAAGGGCCCTTAACACTGAAGCTTTCTTT.

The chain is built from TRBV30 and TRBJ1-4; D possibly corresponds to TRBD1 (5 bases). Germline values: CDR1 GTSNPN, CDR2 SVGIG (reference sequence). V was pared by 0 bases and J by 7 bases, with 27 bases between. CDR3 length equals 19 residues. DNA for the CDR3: TGTGCCTGGAGTGTATTCCCCCACGGGGGGATGATTTCGGTTGAAAAACTGTTTTTT. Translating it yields CAWSVFPHGGMISVEKLFF.

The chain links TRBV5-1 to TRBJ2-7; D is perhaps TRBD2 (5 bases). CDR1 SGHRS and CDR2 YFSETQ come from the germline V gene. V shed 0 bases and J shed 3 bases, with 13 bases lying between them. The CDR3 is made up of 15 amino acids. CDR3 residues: CASSLEPGSVYEQYF. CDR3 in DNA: TGCGCCAGCAGCTTGGAACCGGGAAGCGTCTACGAGCAGTACTTC.

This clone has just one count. The CDR3 reads CASSPQGAYGYTF. In nucleotides, the CDR3 is TGTGCCAGTAGCCCCCAGGGGGCTTATGGCTACACCTTC. V usage is TRBV19 and J usage is TRBJ1-2; TRBD1 agrees at 8 bases. V lost 6 bases, J lost 5 bases, and 5 bases stayed unmatched. The CDR3 is made up of 13 amino acids. Germline-derived CDR1 and CDR2 are LNHDA and SQIVND (reference sequence).

This CDR3 reads CASSPSGGRLETQYF. In DNA, the CDR3 is TGTGCCAGCAGCCCCTCGGGGGGGCGGTTGGAGACCCAGTACTTC. The rearrangement links TRBV6-5 to TRBJ2-5, with 8 positions matching TRBD2. Germline V CDR1 and CDR2: MNHEY, SVGAGI. The V segment lost 6 bases and the J segment 5 bases; nucleotides outside the gene matches: 11. The CDR3 is made up of 15 amino acids.

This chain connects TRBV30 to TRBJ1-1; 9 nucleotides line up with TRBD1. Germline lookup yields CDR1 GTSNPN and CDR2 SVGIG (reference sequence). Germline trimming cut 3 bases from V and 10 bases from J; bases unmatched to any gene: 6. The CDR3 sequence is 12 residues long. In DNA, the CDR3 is TGTGCCTGGAGGGGGACAGGGAACCTAGCTTTCTTT. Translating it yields CAWRGTGNLAFF.

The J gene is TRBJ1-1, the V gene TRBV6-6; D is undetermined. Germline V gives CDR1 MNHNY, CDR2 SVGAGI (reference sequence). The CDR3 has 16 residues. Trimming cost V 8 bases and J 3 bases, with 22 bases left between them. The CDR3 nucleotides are TGTGCCAGCTTCGATATTTTTTGGGGAGTTGACACTGAAGCTTTCTTT. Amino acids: CASFDIFWGVDTEAFF.

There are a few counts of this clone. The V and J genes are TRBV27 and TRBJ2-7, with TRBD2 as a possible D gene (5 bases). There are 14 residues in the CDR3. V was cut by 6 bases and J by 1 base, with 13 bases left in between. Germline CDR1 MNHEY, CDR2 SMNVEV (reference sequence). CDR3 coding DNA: TGTGCCAGCAGGAGAGGGTCACTTTCCTACGAGCAGTACTTC. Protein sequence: CASRRGSLSYEQYF.

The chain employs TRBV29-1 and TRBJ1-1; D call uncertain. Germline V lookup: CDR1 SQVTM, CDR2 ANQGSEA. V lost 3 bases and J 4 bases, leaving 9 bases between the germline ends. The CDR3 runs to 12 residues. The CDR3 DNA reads TGCAGCGTTGACGTGGGCCCCACTGAAGCTTTCTTT. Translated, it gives CSVDVGPTEAFF.

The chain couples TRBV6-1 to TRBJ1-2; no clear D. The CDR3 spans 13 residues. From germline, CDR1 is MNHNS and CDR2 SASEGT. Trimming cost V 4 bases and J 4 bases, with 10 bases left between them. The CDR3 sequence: CASSGASLYGYTF. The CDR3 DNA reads TGTGCCAGCAGTGGTGCCAGTCTCTATGGCTACACCTTC.

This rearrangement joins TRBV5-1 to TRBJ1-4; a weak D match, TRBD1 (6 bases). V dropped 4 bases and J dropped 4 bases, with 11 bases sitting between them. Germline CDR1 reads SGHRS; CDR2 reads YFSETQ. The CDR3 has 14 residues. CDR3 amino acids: CASSKDSHNEKLFF. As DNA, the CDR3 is TGCGCCAGCAGCAAGGACAGCCATAATGAAAAACTGTTTTTT. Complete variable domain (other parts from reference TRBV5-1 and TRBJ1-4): KAGVTQTPRYLIKTRGQQVTLSCSPISGHRSVSWYQQTPGQGLQFLFEYFSETQRNKGNFPGRFSGRQFSNSRSEMNVSTLELGDSALYLCASSKDSHNEKLFFGSGTQLSVL.

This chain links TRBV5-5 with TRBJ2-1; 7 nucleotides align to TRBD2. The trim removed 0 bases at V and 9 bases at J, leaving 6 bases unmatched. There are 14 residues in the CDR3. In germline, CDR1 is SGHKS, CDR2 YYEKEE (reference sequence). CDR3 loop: CASSLEGREREQFF. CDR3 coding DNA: TGTGCCAGCAGCTTGGAAGGGCGGGAGCGTGAGCAGTTCTTC. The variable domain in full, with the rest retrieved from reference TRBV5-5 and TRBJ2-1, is DAGVTQSPTHLIKTRGQQVTLRCSPISGHKSVSWYQQVLGQGPQFIFQYYEKEERGRGNFPDRFSARQFPNYSSELNVNALLLGDSALYLCASSLEGREREQFFGPGTRLTVL.

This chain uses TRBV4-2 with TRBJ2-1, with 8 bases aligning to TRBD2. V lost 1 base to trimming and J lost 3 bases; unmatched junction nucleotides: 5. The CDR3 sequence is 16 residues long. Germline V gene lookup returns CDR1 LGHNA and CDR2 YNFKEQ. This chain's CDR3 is CASSQGLAGNYNEQFF. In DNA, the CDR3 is TGTGCCAGCAGCCAAGGCCTAGCGGGTAACTACAATGAGCAGTTCTTC.

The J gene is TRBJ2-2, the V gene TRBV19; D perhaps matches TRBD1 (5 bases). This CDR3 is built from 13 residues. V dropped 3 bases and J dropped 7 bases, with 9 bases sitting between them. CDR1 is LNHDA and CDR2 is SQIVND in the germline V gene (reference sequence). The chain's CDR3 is CASSMSGIGELFF. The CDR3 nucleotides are TGTGCCAGTAGTATGTCAGGGATCGGGGAGCTGTTTTTT.

In DNA, the CDR3 is TGTGCCTGGAGTGTCGGCGGGGGGCGGAATACGCAGTATTTT. Protein: CAWSVGGGRNTQYF. The rearrangement links TRBV30 to TRBJ2-3; the match to TRBD2 covers 8 bases. Germline V gene lookup returns CDR1 GTSNPN and CDR2 SVGIG (reference sequence). V trimming: 0 bases; J trimming: 7 bases; junction bases outside the gene matches: 6. CDR3 size: 14 residues.

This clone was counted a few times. CDR3 sequence (DNA): TGTGCCAGTAGCGACGAAACAGGGTTCAAGGAGACCCAGTACTTC. This translates into CASSDETGFKETQYF. The rearrangement joins TRBV19 to TRBJ2-5, with D possibly matching TRBD1 (6 bases). The V end lost 6 bases, the J end lost 5 bases, and 19 bases lay between the germline ends. Germline V CDR1 and CDR2: LNHDA, SQIVND (reference sequence). CDR3 size: 15 residues. Using reference TRBV19 and TRBJ2-5 for the parts outside the CDR3, the full variable domain is DGGITQSPKYLFRKEGQNVTLSCEQNLNHDAMYWYRQDPGQGLRLIYYSQIVNDFQKGDIAEGYSVSREKKESFPLTVTSAQKNPTAFYLCASSDETGFKETQYFGPGTRLLVL.

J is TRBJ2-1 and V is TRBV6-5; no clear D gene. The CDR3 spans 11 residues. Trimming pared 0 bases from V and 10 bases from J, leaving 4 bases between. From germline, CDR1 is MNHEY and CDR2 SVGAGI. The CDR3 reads CASSYSSEQFF. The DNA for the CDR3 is TGTGCCAGCAGTTACTCGAGCGAGCAGTTCTTC.

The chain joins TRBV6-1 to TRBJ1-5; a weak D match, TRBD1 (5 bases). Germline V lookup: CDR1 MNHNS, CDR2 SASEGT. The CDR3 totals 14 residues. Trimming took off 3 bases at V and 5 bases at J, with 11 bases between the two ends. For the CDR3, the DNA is TGTGCCAGCAGTGAGTTGGGGGAGGATCAGCCCCAGCATTTT. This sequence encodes CASSELGEDQPQHF.

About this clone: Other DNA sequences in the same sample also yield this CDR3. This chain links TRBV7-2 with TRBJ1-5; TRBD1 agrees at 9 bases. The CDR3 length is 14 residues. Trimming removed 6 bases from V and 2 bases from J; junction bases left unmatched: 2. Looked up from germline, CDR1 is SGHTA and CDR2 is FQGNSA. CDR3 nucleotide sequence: TGTGCCAGCAGTCGGGACAGGGGCAATCAGCCCCAGCATTTT. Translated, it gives CASSRDRGNQPQHF.

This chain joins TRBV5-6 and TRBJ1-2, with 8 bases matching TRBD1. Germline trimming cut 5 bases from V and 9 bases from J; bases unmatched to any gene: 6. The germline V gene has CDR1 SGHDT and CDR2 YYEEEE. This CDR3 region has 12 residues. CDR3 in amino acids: CASSQDRESYTF. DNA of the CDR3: TGTGCCAGCAGTCAGGACAGGGAGAGCTACACCTTC.

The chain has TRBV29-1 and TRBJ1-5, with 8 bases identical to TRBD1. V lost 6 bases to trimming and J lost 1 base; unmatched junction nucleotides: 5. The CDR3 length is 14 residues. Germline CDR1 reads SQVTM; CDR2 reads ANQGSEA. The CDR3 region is CSVDTGGSNQPQHF. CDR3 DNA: TGCAGCGTGGACACAGGGGGAAGCAATCAGCCCCAGCATTTT.

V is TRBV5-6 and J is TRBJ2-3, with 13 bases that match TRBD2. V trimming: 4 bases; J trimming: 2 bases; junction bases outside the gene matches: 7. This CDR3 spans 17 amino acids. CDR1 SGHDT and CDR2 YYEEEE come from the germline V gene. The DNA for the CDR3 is TGTGCCAGCAGCCCCTCCGGACTAGCGGGGGACACAGATACGCAGTATTTT. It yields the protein CASSPSGLAGDTDTQYF.

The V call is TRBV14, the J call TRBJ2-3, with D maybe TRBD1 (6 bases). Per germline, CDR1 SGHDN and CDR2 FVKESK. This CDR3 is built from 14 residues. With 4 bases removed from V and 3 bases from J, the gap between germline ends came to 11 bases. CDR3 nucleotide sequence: TGTGCCAGCAGCCCCCGGACAGTTACAGATACGCAGTATTTT. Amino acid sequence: CASSPRTVTDTQYF.

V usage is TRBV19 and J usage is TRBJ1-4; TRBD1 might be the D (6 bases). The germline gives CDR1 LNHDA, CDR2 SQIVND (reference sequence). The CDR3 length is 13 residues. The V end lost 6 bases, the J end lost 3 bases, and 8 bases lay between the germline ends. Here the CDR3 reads CASRDSPNEKLFF. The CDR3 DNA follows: TGTGCCAGTAGGGACAGCCCTAATGAAAAACTGTTTTTT.

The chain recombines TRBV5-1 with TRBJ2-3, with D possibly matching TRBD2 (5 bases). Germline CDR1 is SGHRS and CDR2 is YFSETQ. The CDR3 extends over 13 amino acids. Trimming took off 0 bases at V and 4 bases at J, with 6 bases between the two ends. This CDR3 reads CASSLAGADTQYF. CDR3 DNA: TGCGCCAGCAGCTTGGCCGGGGCAGATACGCAGTATTTT.

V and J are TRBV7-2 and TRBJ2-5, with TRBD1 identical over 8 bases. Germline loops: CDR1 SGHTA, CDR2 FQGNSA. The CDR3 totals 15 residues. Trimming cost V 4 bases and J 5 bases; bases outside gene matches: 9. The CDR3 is CASSSHRGVGETQYF. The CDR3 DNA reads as TGTGCCAGCAGCTCTCACAGGGGGGTGGGGGAGACCCAGTACTTC.

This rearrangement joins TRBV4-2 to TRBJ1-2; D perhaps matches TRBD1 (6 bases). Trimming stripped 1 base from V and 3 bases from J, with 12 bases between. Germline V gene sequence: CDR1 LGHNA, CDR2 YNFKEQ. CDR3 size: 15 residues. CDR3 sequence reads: CASSQGQDAYYGYTF. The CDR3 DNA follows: TGTGCCAGCAGCCAAGGACAGGATGCCTACTATGGCTACACCTTC.

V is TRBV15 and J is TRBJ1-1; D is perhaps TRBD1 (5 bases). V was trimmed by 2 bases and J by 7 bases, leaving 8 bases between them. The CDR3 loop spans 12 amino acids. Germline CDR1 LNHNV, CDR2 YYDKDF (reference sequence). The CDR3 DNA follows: TGTGCCACCAGCAGATGGGGGGATGAAGCTTTCTTT. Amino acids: CATSRWGDEAFF. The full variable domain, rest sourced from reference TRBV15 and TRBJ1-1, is DAMVIQNPRYQVTQFGKPVTLSCSQTLNHNVMYWYQQKSSQAPKLLFHYYDKDFNNEADTPDNFQSRRPNTSFCFLDIRSPGLGDTAMYLCATSRWGDEAFFGQGTRLTVV.

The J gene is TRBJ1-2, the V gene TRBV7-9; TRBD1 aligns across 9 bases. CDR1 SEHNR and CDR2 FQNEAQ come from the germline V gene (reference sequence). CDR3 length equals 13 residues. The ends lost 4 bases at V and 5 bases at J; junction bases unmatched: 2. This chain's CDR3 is CASSSGQGYGYTF. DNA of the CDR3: TGTGCCAGCAGCTCGGGACAGGGATATGGCTACACCTTC.

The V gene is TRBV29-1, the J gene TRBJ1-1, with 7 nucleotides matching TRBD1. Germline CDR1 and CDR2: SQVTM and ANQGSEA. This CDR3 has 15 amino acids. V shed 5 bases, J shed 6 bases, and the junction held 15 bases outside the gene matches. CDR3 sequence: CSVLGGSGGHAEAFF. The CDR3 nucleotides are TGCAGCGTTCTAGGGGGGTCAGGGGGTCACGCTGAAGCTTTCTTT.

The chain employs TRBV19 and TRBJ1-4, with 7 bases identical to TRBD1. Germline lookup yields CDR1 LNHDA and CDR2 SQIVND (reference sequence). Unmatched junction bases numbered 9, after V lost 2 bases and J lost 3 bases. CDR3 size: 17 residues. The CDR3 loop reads CASSIRSLGQPNEKLFF. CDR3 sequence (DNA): TGTGCCAGTAGTATACGATCTTTGGGACAGCCTAATGAAAAACTGTTTTTT.

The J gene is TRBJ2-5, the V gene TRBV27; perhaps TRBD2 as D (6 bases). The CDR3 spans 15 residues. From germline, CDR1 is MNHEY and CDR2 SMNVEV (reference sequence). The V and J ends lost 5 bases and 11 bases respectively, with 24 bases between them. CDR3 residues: CASSPRPGGASEQYF. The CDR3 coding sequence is TGTGCCAGCAGTCCCCGCCCAGGAGGGGCGAGTGAGCAGTACTTC.